The clone carrying this T cell receptor beta chain was detected only once. The antigen is undetermined. CDR3 length equals 16 residues. The V gene's germline CDR1 is MDHEN and CDR2 SYDVKM. Trimming at V came to 7 bases and at J to 4 bases, leaving 14 bases not matched to a gene. Control samples came 1 year after myeloablative marrow transplants with methotrexate plus calcineurin inhibitor. Sequencing used immunoSEQ multiplex PCR; TCRdb keeps in-frame clones, though not all of them. The sample yields roughly 14,000 clones, around nine tenths seen once. The data were taken from a study of T cells after posttransplantation cyclophosphamide. Study outcomes and limitations: After PTCy, TRB diversity resembled that of CNI/methotrexate controls.

The chain joins TRBV28 to TRBJ1-2; 8 bases are a match to TRBD1. The source was PBMCs, collected after an allogeneic stem cell transplant with a calcineurin inhibitor and methotrexate. The source is a male patient in his fifties who received an allogeneic stem cell transplant from an unrelated donor, was CMV-positive, and had chronic GVHD only. Some T cells may be provided by the graft donor. The CDR3 region is CASMRDSTGDGYGYTF. CDR3 coding DNA: TGTGCCAGCATGAGGGATTCGACAGGGGATGGCTATGGCTACACCTTC.